The 11 T cell receptor beta chains given below trace back to one sample, sequenced in a study of cytomegalovirus exposure and HLA in healthy donors. The PCR made use of 60 Vbeta and 13 Jbeta primers. Measured with immunoSEQ multiplex PCR; TCRdb has only the in-frame clones, and not every one. This table has 120,000 or so clones, 80% appearing once. Sequencing used PBMCs. These receptors all stem from a young man in good health and CMV-seronegative.

The chain is built from TRBV19 and TRBJ1-2; D gene ambiguous. This CDR3 comprises 14 residues. Trimming took 0 bases from V and 1 from J, leaving 6 bases between them. CDR1 LNHDA and CDR2 SQIVND come from the germline V gene (reference sequence). The CDR3 DNA follows: TGTGCCAGTAGTATAGATACAGATAACTATGGCTACACCTTC. It codes for CASSIDTDNYGYTF.

This chain uses TRBV30 with TRBJ1-1; 7 bases are a match to TRBD1. V lost 0 bases to trimming and J lost 6 bases; unmatched junction nucleotides: 13. Germline CDR1 and CDR2: GTSNPN and SVGIG (reference sequence). The CDR3 covers 16 residues. In DNA, the CDR3 is TGTGCCTGGAGTGTAGGGGACAGTGATTCTTTATCTGAAGCTTTCTTT. It codes for CAWSVGDSDSLSEAFF.

This clone was recorded once. Germline and junction disagree at one end, which may indicate a read error. The V gene is TRBV28, the J gene TRBJ1-5; weak D call: TRBD1 (5 bases). This CDR3 comprises 14 residues. CDR1 is MDHEN and CDR2 is SYDVKM in the germline V gene. In DNA, the CDR3 is TGTGCCAGTTGGGCCACAGGCTACAATCAGCCCCAGAATTTT. It yields the protein CASWATGYNQPQNF.

The chain employs TRBV14 and TRBJ2-1; TRBD2 aligns across 13 bases. Germline CDR1 is SGHDN and CDR2 is FVKESK. J was trimmed by 10 bases and V by 3 bases; bases with no gene match: 9. The CDR3 is 16 amino acids. The CDR3 sequence: CASSQTSGRRRGEQFF. Written as DNA, the CDR3 is TGTGCCAGCAGCCAGACTAGCGGGAGGCGGAGGGGAGAGCAGTTCTTC.

This chain uses TRBV7-9 with TRBJ2-1; 9 bases agree with TRBD1. The V and J ends lost 5 bases and 8 bases, in that order; junction bases with no gene match: 4. Germline CDR1 and CDR2: SEHNR and FQNEAQ (reference sequence). The CDR3 runs 13 residues. The CDR3 is CASSPGQGDEQFF. For the CDR3, the DNA is TGTGCCAGCAGCCCGGGACAGGGCGATGAGCAGTTCTTC. Full variable domain (rest looked up from reference TRBV7-9 and TRBJ2-1): DTGVSQNPRHKITKRGQNVTFRCDPISEHNRLYWYRQTLGQGPEFLTYFQNEAQLEKSRLLSDRFSAERPKGSFSTLEIQRTEQGDSAMYLCASSPGQGDEQFFGPGTRLTVL.

The chain uses TRBV6-6 and TRBJ1-4; no definite D call. Germline assignment: CDR1 MNHNY and CDR2 SVGAGI (reference sequence). This CDR3 spans 13 amino acids. V gave up 2 bases and J gave up 8 bases, with 9 bases separating them. CDR3 region: CASSYRASEKLFF. The CDR3 DNA is TGTGCCAGCAGTTACAGGGCTAGCGAAAAACTGTTTTTT.

This chain uses TRBV7-2 with TRBJ2-7; 7 nucleotides agree with TRBD2. The CDR3 loop spans 15 amino acids. V shed 1 base, J shed 5 bases, and the junction held 8 bases outside the gene matches. Germline values: CDR1 SGHTA, CDR2 FQGNSA. CDR3 DNA: TGTGCCAGCAGCTTAGGACTAGCATTTGTGAACGAGCAGTACTTC. It is translated as CASSLGLAFVNEQYF.

The gene calls are TRBV18 and TRBJ1-1; 7 bases fit TRBD1. Per germline, CDR1 KGHSH and CDR2 LQKENI. Unmatched junction bases numbered 9, after V lost 4 bases and J lost 4 bases. This CDR3 is 15 amino acids long. DNA of the CDR3: TGTGCCAGCTCACTTCCGGGGCAGGGGGGCACTGAAGCTTTCTTT. It codes for CASSLPGQGGTEAFF.

The CDR3 bases are TGTGCCAGCTCCGGAAGAACAGGCGGGGGAGATACGCAGTATTTT. This encodes CASSGRTGGGDTQYF. The chain couples TRBV2 to TRBJ2-3; TRBD2 matches at 7 bases. V gave up 8 bases and J gave up 5 bases; unmatched junction bases: 13. This CDR3 region has 15 residues. CDR1 and CDR2 (germline): SNHLY, FYNNEI.

V and J are TRBV5-1 and TRBJ1-1; D perhaps matches TRBD1 (6 bases). The CDR3 sequence is 16 residues long. Trimming pared 5 bases from V and 0 bases from J, leaving 17 bases between. CDR1 and CDR2 (germline): SGHRS, YFSETQ. The CDR3, as DNA: TGCGCCAGCAGGTCCAGGACAGAAGACTTGAACACTGAAGCTTTCTTT. It specifies CASRSRTEDLNTEAFF.

The chain couples TRBV10-2 to TRBJ2-7; D is unresolved. V lost 3 bases and J 3 bases, leaving 15 bases between the germline ends. The CDR3 runs to 15 residues. Per germline, CDR1 WSHSY and CDR2 SAAADI. DNA of the CDR3: TGCGCCAGCAGTGATAGGAGCATCACCGACTACGAGCAGTACTTC. It specifies CASSDRSITDYEQYF.